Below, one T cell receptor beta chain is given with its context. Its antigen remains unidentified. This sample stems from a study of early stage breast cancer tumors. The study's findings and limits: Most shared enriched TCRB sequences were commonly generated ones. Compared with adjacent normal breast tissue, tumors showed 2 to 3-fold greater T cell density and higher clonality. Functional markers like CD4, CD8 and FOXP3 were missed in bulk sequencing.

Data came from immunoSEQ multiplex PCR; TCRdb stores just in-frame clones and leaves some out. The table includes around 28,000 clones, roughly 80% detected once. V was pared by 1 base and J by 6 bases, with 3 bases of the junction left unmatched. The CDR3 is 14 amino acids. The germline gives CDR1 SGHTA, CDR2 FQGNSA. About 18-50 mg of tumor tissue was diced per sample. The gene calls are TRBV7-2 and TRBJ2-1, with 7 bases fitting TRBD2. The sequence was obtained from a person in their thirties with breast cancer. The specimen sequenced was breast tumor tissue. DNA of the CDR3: TGTGCCAGCAGCTTAGTTGGGACTACCAATGAGCAGTTCTTC. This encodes CASSLVGTTNEQFF.